This T cell receptor beta chain emerged from a study of PD-1 blockade in classical Hodgkin lymphoma (dated by TCRdb to the early 2020s). Turning to the overall study: Nivolumab dosing was 3 mg/kg intravenously every 2 weeks, continuing until either disease progression or unacceptable toxicity. The study used CyTOF and TCR beta sequencing to define a peripheral blood immune signature of response to PD-1 blockade in classical Hodgkin lymphoma.

This clone was detected many times. Its binding antigen is unknown. Nothing much larger sits one base from this clone, and base qualities are not available. The Qiagen DNeasy kit was used to extract genomic DNA both from unsorted PBMCs and from the negatively selected CD4+ and CD8+ fractions. Using primers that anneal to V and J segments, immunoSEQ multiplex PCR amplified the TCR beta CDR3 regions. A synthetic immune receptor repertoire was used to minimize amplification bias, and any residual bias was removed computationally once sequencing was done. On the study's bioinformatics: Custom Python scripts were used to quantify repertoire diversity as the Shannon entropy index. Unsorted, CD4+ and CD8+ repertoires were examined separately, except in combined analyses, for which CD4+ and CD8+ sequences were merged in silico. Clonal expansion was defined as a frequency increase of at least 2-fold after treatment compared with C1D1, and clones undetected at baseline were assigned a pseudocount of 0.5. Singleton clones were defined as clones with 0 or 1 copy at C1D1, and non-singleton clones were defined as clones with 2 or more copies. Clones expanded in unsorted samples were assigned a CD4+, CD8+ or unknown annotation through matching of protein sequences in sorted samples from the same patient. Wilcoxon tests were applied to paired samples to test diversity changes from C1D1 to C4D1. Sourced from immuneACCESS, this table was stored by TCRdb with only in-frame sequences that have V and J called. A share of the clones is absent; for the studies checked, an unresolved V gene accounts for under half, and the remainder has no known explanation. D and trimming were read from the DNA, whereas the V and J calls and clone size are those reported in that table. This sample holds around 150,000 clones; about 81% were observed only once. Roughly a tenth of the sample is held by the ten biggest clonotypes.

Broader findings and caveats from the paper: Lower diversity was seen in patients whose nivolumab began less than 1 year after ASCT, and these patients were left out of later analyses so that immune reconstitution would not confound the results. Trial patients achieving complete response had baseline diversity similar to newly diagnosed patients, whereas partial responders and progressors had significantly lower diversity. Newly diagnosed patients were reported to have lower baseline TCR diversity than healthy donors, and relapsed/refractory patients were reported to have lower baseline TCR diversity still. By C4D1, a significant rise was seen in CD4+ TCR diversity but not in CD8+ TCR diversity (p=0.0027 vs p=0.16), and the rise was most apparent among complete responders (p=0.02). The study covered only a single clinical trial cohort, and the causes of the repertoire differences, possibly disease activity or prior therapy, were still not defined.

The CDR3 sequence holds 15 residues, the cysteine and phenylalanine included. Of the read, only the CDR3 DNA is kept; its 45 bases are in frame from base 1. CDR1 is given as SGHRS and CDR2 as YFSETQ, both from the germline V gene. Trimming removed 0 bases from V and 2 bases from J, leaving 12 bases between the germline ends. The time point label, read with the paper, signifies: cycle 2 day 1 (C2D1) of nivolumab. All trial patients had relapsed after autologous stem cell transplantation, with cohorts A, B and C differing in prior brentuximab vedotin exposure. The trial cohort included roughly 60 patients with relapsed/refractory classical Hodgkin lymphoma, and each patient had a best overall response of complete response, partial response or progressive disease. Trial patients were treated with single-agent nivolumab in the multi-cohort phase II CheckMate 205 trial. Best overall response was determined by an independent review committee according to the 2007 International Working Group response criteria. Trial PBMCs were obtained immediately prior to nivolumab initiation (C1D1) and on therapy at cycle 2 day 1 and cycle 4 day 1. Peripheral blood was collected in 8 mL Vacutainer Cell Preparation Tubes, from which PBMCs were isolated by centrifugation and then cryopreserved.

The rearrangement joined TRBV5-1 to TRBJ2-7, with no reliable assignment of the D segment. The receptor comes from a human donor with classical Hodgkin lymphoma. Sequencing was performed on peripheral blood mononuclear cells (PBMCs), taken before the second cycle of nivolumab. The DNA sequence reads TGCGCCAGCAGCTTGGACGGGTCGGTCGCCTACGAGCAGTACTTC. It translates as CASSLDGSVAYEQYF. This CDR3, with the reference TRBV5-1 and TRBJ2-7 proteins standing in past its ends, gives the full variable domain KAGVTQTPRYLIKTRGQQVTLSCSPISGHRSVSWYQQTPGQGLQFLFEYFSETQRNKGNFPGRFSGRQFSNSRSEMNVSTLELGDSALYLCASSLDGSVAYEQYFGPGTRLTVT.